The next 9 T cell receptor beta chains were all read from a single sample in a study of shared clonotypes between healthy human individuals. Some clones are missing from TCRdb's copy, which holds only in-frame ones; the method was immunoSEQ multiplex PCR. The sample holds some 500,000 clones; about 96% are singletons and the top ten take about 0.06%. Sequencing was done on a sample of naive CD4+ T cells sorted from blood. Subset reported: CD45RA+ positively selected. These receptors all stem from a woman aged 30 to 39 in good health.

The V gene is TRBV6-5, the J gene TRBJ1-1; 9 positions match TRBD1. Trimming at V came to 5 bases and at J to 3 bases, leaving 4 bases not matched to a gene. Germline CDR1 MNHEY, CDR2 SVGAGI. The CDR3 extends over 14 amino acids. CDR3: CASSAGTGYTEAFF. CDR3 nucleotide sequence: TGTGCCAGCAGTGCCGGGACAGGGTACACTGAAGCTTTCTTT.

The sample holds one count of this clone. CDR3 DNA sequence: TGTGCCAGCGGGACTGTCTCCGAGCAGTACTTC. It codes for CASGTVSEQYF. The chain links TRBV6-5 to TRBJ2-7, with D maybe TRBD2 (6 bases). Germline assignment: CDR1 MNHEY and CDR2 SVGAGI. This CDR3 is built from 11 residues. The V end lost 8 bases, the J end lost 6 bases, and 11 bases lay between the germline ends.

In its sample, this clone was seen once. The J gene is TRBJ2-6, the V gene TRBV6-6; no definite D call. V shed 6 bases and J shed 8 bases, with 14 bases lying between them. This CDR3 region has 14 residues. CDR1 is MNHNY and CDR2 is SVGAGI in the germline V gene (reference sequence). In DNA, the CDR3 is TGTGCCAGCAGCCCCGCAGTGGGATCCAACGTCCTGACTTTC. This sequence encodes CASSPAVGSNVLTF.

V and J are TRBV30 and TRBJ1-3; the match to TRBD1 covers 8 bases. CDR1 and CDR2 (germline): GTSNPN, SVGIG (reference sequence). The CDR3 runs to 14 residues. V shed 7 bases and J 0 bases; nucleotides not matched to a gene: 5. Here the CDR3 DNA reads TGTGCCTTGGGGACAGGTCTCTCTGGAAACACCATATATTTT. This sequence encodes CALGTGLSGNTIYF.

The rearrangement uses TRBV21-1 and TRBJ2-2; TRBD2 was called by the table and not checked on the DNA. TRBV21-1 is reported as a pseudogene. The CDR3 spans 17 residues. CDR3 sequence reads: CASRAGGGGRNTGELFF. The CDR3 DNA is TGTGCCAGCAGGGCCGGGGGTGGAGGAAGGAACACCGGGGAGCTGTTTTTT.

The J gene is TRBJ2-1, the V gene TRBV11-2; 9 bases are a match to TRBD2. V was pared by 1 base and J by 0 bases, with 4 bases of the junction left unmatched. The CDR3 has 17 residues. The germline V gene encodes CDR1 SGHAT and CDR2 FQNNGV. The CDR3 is CASSLGGSGSSYNEQFF. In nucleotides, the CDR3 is TGTGCCAGCAGCTTAGGGGGTAGCGGGAGCTCCTACAATGAGCAGTTCTTC.

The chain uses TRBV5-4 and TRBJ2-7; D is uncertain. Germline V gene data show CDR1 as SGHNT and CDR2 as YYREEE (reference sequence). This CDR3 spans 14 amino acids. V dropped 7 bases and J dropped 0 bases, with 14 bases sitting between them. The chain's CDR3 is CASLIFGNSYEQYF. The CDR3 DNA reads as TGTGCCAGCTTAATATTCGGCAACTCCTACGAGCAGTACTTC.

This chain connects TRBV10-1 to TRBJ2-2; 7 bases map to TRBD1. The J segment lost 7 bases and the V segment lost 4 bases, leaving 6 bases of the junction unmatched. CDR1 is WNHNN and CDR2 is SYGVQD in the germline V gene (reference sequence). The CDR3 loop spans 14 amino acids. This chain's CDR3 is CASSAGGLGGELFF. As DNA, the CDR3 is TGCGCCAGCAGTGCAGGGGGTCTGGGCGGGGAGCTGTTTTTT.

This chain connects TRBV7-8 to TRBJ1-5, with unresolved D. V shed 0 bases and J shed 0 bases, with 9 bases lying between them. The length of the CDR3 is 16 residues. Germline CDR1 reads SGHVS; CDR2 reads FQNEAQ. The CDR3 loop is CASSLASTVSNQPQHF. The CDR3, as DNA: TGTGCCAGCAGCTTAGCTTCTACAGTTAGCAATCAGCCCCAGCATTTT.